Listed below are T cell receptor beta chains from one sample, sequenced in a study of T cell responses to AZD1222 COVID-19 vaccine. Measured with immunoSEQ multiplex PCR; TCRdb has only the in-frame clones, and not every one. The sample carries 95,000 to 100,000 clones, almost 90% recorded once. This specimen consisted of peripheral blood, obtained 28 days after the second AZD1222 dose. The receptors here all came from an adult who received the AZD1222 COVID-19 vaccine. Both conserved end residues are part of each CDR3. The D gene is left open where the match is weak. Clone size is not always given. Where it is, it says once, few, many or a class for expanded clones.

j_call	clone_size	d_call	v_call	cdr3_aa	cdr3_nt
TRBJ1-1	.	.	TRBV2	CASNRAGSTEAFF	TGTGCCAGCAACAGGGCAGGGAGTACTGAAGCTTTCTTT
TRBJ2-2	.	.	TRBV5-1	CASSLDRANTGELFF	TGCGCCAGCAGCTTGGACAGGGCGAACACCGGGGAGCTGTTTTTT
TRBJ1-5	.	TRBD1	TRBV5-8	CASSSRDRALGMPQPQHF	TGTGCCAGCAGCTCGAGGGACAGGGCTCTCGGCATGCCTCAGCCCCAGCATTTT
TRBJ1-2	.	.	TRBV7-8	CASTRAREVLRGYGYTF	TGTGCCAGCACCCGAGCGAGGGAGGTCCTCAGAGGTTATGGCTACACCTTC
TRBJ2-1	.	TRBD2	TRBV5-4	CASSSGLADYNEQFF	TGTGCCAGCAGCTCGGGACTAGCGGACTACAATGAGCAGTTCTTC
TRBJ1-2	once	.	TRBV30	CAWRGGGYGYTF	TGTGCCTGGAGAGGAGGGGGCTATGGCTACACCTTC
TRBJ1-4	.	.	TRBV6-6	CASSYYPNRDEKLFF	TGTGCCAGCAGTTATTACCCGAATCGCGATGAAAAACTGTTTTTT
TRBJ2-5	.	.	TRBV24-1	CATSGSGTGETQYF	TGTGCCACCAGTGGGTCAGGGACGGGGGAGACCCAGTACTTC
TRBJ2-7	few	.	TRBV28	CASTETVLSSYEQYF	TGTGCCAGCACCGAGACCGTTCTGAGCTCCTACGAGCAGTACTTC
TRBJ2-7	.	.	TRBV7-9	CASSGSYEQYF	TGTGCCAGCAGCGGAAGCTACGAGCAGTACTTC
TRBJ1-1	.	.	TRBV29-1	CSALTQVDTEAFF	TGCAGCGCCCTAACACAGGTCGACACTGAAGCTTTCTTT
TRBJ2-1	few	TRBD2	TRBV11-2	CASSPRTSGRAPGSEQFF	TGTGCCAGCAGCCCACGGACTAGCGGGAGAGCTCCAGGGTCTGAGCAGTTCTTC
TRBJ2-2	.	.	TRBV9	CASSVEGSGFTGELFF	TGTGCCAGCAGCGTAGAGGGTTCGGGGTTCACCGGGGAGCTGTTTTTT
TRBJ2-7	.	TRBD1	TRBV2	CASRNRGRSYEQYF	TGTGCCAGCAGGAACAGGGGGAGATCCTACGAGCAGTACTTC
TRBJ2-7	.	.	TRBV11-2	CASSSLFGSTYEQYF	TGTGCCAGCAGCTCTCTATTCGGGAGTACCTACGAGCAGTACTTC
TRBJ1-2	few	TRBD1	TRBV5-1	CASSFGTDYGYTF	TGCGCCAGCAGCTTCGGGACAGACTATGGCTACACCTTC
TRBJ1-2	.	TRBD1	TRBV2	CASRAAFQRQGQGYTF	TGTGCCAGCAGAGCAGCTTTCCAGCGACAGGGTCAAGGCTACACCTTC
TRBJ1-4	.	.	TRBV7-9	CASSFPGGSEKLFF	TGTGCCAGCAGCTTTCCCGGGGGATCTGAAAAACTGTTTTTT
TRBJ1-1	.	.	TRBV6-1	CASSEWGWGENTEAFF	TGTGCCAGCAGTGAATGGGGTTGGGGGGAGAACACTGAAGCTTTCTTT
TRBJ2-1	.	TRBD2	TRBV9	CASSGTSIKYNEQFF	TGTGCCAGCAGCGGGACTAGTATAAAGTACAATGAGCAGTTCTTC
TRBJ1-3	.	.	TRBV5-4	CASSDRGNTIYF	TGTGCCAGCAGCGACCGCGGAAACACCATATATTTT
TRBJ2-5	.	TRBD1	TRBV19	CASSIGTGYQETQYF	TGTGCCAGTAGTATTGGGACAGGGTACCAAGAGACCCAGTACTTC
TRBJ1-1	.	.	TRBV30	CAWSGSAEAFF	TGTGCCTGGAGTGGGTCGGCTGAAGCTTTCTTT
TRBJ2-7	few	.	TRBV27	CASSFNRDAYEQYF	TGTGCCAGCAGTTTTAACAGAGACGCCTACGAGCAGTACTTC
TRBJ1-2	.	.	TRBV6-1	CASSELGAGYGYTF	TGTGCCAGCAGTGAACTAGGGGCAGGGTATGGCTACACCTTC
TRBJ1-6	.	TRBD1	TRBV9	CASSPIPATGFNSPLHF	TGTGCCAGCAGTCCTATCCCCGCGACAGGGTTTAATTCACCCCTCCACTTT
TRBJ1-6	.	TRBD1	TRBV28	CASRGQGGSYNSPLHF	TGTGCCAGCAGAGGACAGGGAGGCTCCTATAATTCACCCCTCCACTTT
TRBJ1-1	.	.	TRBV5-1	CASATQGIGTEAFF	TGCGCCAGCGCCACTCAGGGGATCGGGACTGAAGCTTTCTTT
TRBJ1-5	.	.	TRBV5-1	CASSFGGNSNQPQHF	TGCGCCAGCAGCTTCGGGGGGAATAGCAATCAGCCCCAGCATTTT
TRBJ1-2	.	TRBD1	TRBV27	CASSKGTVYGYTF	TGTGCCAGCAGTAAAGGGACAGTCTATGGCTACACCTTC
TRBJ1-5	.	TRBD1	TRBV30	CAWSAYRGQPQHF	TGTGCCTGGAGTGCGTACAGGGGCCAGCCCCAGCATTTT
TRBJ1-1	.	.	TRBV3-1/TRBV3-2	CASSLQQGNTEAFF	TGTGCCAGCAGCCTGCAACAGGGGAACACTGAAGCTTTCTTT
TRBJ1-5	.	.	TRBV4-1	CASSKTPGGTGRVQPQHF	TGCGCCAGCAGCAAAACCCCGGGCGGTACAGGGAGAGTTCAGCCCCAGCATTTT
TRBJ1-1	.	.	TRBV18	CASSPSQGSGTEAFF	TGTGCCAGCTCACCCAGTCAGGGCAGCGGCACTGAAGCTTTCTTT
TRBJ2-2	.	.	TRBV5-1	CASSLGHTGELFF	TGCGCCAGCAGCTTGGGGCACACCGGGGAGCTGTTTTTT
TRBJ2-1	.	TRBD2	TRBV27	CASRISLAENYNEQFF	TGTGCCAGCAGGATTTCACTAGCGGAGAACTACAATGAGCAGTTCTTC
TRBJ2-1	.	TRBD2	TRBV3-1/TRBV3-2	CASSQRSREDQFF	TGTGCCAGCAGCCAACGTTCGCGGGAGGACCAGTTCTTC
TRBJ2-1	.	.	TRBV11-2	CASSLALSNEQFF	TGTGCCAGCAGCTTGGCGTTGAGCAATGAGCAGTTCTTC
TRBJ1-4	.	TRBD1	TRBV30	CAWSVFRDRPGGWEKLFF	TGTGCCTGGAGTGTCTTTAGGGACAGGCCTGGGGGATGGGAAAAACTGTTTTTT
TRBJ1-5	.	.	TRBV19	CASCGSEYSNQPQHF	TGTGCCTCCTGTGGGTCTGAGTATAGCAATCAGCCCCAGCATTTT
TRBJ2-7	.	.	TRBV19	CASSISGRMAYEQYF	TGTGCCAGTAGTATCTCCGGGCGGATGGCCTACGAGCAGTACTTC
TRBJ1-3	.	.	TRBV5-8	CASSLRGYRSGNTIYF	TGTGCCAGCAGCTTACGAGGTTACCGCTCTGGAAACACCATATATTTT
TRBJ1-6	.	TRBD1	TRBV19	CASSVRGRSNSPLHF	TGTGCCAGTAGTGTCAGGGGGCGCAGCAATTCACCCCTCCACTTT
TRBJ2-5	.	.	TRBV11-2	CASSPGQETQYF	TGTGCCAGCAGTCCCGGGCAAGAGACCCAGTACTTC
TRBJ2-2	.	TRBD2	TRBV5-4	CASSLSGRADGELFF	TGTGCCAGCAGCCTTAGCGGGAGGGCCGACGGGGAGCTGTTTTTT
TRBJ2-7	.	.	TRBV27	CATRGATSEQYF	TGTGCCACCAGGGGAGCTACGAGTGAGCAGTACTTC
TRBJ2-5	.	.	TRBV7-8	CASSRLRVGGETQYF	TGTGCCAGCAGCCGCCTCAGGGTAGGCGGGGAGACCCAGTACTTC
TRBJ2-5	.	.	TRBV6-1	CASSEGRRDYGETQYF	TGTGCCAGCAGTGAAGGCCGTAGGGATTATGGAGAGACCCAGTACTTC
TRBJ1-1	.	.	TRBV28	CASLGDTEAFF	TGTGCCAGCCTCGGGGACACTGAAGCTTTCTTT
TRBJ1-2	.	.	TRBV7-9	CASSLEAYGYTF	TGTGCCAGCAGCTTAGAGGCTTATGGCTACACCTTC
TRBJ1-4	.	TRBD1	TRBV7-8	CASSESGGVWEKLFF	TGTGCCAGCAGCGAGTCAGGGGGCGTATGGGAAAAACTGTTTTTT
TRBJ1-2	.	.	TRBV28	CATHADSLQGYTF	TGTGCCACCCACGCGGACAGTTTGCAAGGCTACACCTTC
TRBJ2-7	once	.	TRBV2	CASTTREFTYEQYF	TGTGCCAGCACCACCAGGGAGTTCACCTACGAGCAGTACTTC
TRBJ2-1	.	.	TRBV14	CASSQATLGEQFF	TGTGCCAGCAGCCAAGCAACACTAGGTGAGCAGTTCTTC
TRBJ1-5	.	.	TRBV21-1	CAKQSSRVQPQHF	TGTGCGAAGCAAAGCTCCCGGGTTCAGCCCCAGCATTTT
TRBJ2-2	.	TRBD1	TRBV7-8	CASSLVADRVYTGELFF	TGTGCCAGCAGCTTAGTAGCGGACAGGGTCTACACCGGGGAGCTGTTTTTT
TRBJ1-2	.	TRBD1	TRBV24-1	CATSSSGQGDYGYTF	TGTGCCACCAGCTCTTCGGGACAGGGGGACTATGGCTACACCTTC
TRBJ2-1	.	.	TRBV12-5	CASGETSSYNEQFF	TGTGCTAGTGGGGAAACAAGCTCCTACAATGAGCAGTTCTTC